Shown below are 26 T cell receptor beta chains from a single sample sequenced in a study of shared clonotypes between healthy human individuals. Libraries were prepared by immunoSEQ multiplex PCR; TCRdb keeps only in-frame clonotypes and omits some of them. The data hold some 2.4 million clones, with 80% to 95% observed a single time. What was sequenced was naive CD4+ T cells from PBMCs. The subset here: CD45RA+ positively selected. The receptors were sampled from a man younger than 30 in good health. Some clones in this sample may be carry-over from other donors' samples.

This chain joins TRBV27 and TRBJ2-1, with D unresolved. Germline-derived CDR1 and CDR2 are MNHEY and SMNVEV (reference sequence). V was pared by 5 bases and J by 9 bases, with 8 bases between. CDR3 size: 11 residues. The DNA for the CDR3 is TGTGCCAGCAGTATATTAGGTGAGCAGTTCTTC. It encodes CASSILGEQFF.

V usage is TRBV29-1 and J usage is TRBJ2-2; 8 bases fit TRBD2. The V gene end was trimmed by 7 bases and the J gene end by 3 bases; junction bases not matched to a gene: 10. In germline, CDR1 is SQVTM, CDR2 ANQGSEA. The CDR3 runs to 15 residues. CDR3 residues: CSASSWREDTGELFF. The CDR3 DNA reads TGCAGCGCCTCTAGCTGGCGGGAGGACACCGGGGAGCTGTTTTTT.

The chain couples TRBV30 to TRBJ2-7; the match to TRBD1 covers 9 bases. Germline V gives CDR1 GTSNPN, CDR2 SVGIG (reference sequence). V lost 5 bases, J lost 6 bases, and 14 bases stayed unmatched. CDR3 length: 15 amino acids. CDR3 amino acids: CAWLSPGQGLREQYF. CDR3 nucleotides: TGTGCCTGGCTGTCCCCGGGACAGGGTTTGCGCGAGCAGTACTTC.

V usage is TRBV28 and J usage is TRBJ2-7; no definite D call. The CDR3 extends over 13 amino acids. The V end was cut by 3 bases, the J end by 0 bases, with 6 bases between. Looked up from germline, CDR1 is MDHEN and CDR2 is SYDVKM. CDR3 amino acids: CASSFTSSYEQYF. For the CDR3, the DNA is TGTGCCAGCAGTTTTACGAGCTCCTACGAGCAGTACTTC.

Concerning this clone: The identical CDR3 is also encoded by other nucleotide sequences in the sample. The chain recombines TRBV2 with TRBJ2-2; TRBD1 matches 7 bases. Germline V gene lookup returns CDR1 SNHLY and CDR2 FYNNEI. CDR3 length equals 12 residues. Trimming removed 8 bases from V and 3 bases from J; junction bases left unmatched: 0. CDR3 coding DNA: TGTGCCAGCGGGACAGACACCGGGGAGCTGTTTTTT. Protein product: CASGTDTGELFF.

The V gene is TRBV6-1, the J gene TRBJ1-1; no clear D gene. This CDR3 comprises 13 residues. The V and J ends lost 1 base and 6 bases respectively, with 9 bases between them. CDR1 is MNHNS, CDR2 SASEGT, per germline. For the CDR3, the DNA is TGTGCCAGCAGTGAAGGAAGGACCCCTGAAGCTTTCTTT. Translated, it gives CASSEGRTPEAFF.

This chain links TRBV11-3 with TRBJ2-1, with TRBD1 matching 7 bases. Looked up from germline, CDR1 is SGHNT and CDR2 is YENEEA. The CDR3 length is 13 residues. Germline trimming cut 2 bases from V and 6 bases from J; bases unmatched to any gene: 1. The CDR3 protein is CASSLRDSNEQFF. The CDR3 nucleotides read TGTGCCAGCAGCTTACGGGACAGCAATGAGCAGTTCTTC.

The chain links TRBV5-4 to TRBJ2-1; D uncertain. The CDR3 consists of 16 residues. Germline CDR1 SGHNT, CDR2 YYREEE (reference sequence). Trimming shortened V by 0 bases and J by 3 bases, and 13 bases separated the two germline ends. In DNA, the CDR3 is TGTGCCAGCAGCTTGGGTGCCCTCCCCCGCTACAATGAGCAGTTCTTC. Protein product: CASSLGALPRYNEQFF.

As DNA, the CDR3 is TGTGCCAGCAGCTTTGACAGGGGGGAAAAACTGTTTTTT. It translates to CASSFDRGEKLFF. The chain joins TRBV5-4 to TRBJ1-4; 9 bases agree with TRBD1. This CDR3 is built from 13 residues. Germline CDR1 reads SGHNT; CDR2 reads YYREEE (reference sequence). The J segment lost 8 bases and the V segment lost 2 bases, leaving 1 base of the junction unmatched. The full variable domain, with the rest looked up from reference TRBV5-4 and TRBJ1-4, is ETGVTQSPTHLIKTRGQQVTLRCSSQSGHNTVSWYQQALGQGPQFIFQYYREEENGRGNFPPRFSGLQFPNYSSELNVNALELDDSALYLCASSFDRGEKLFFGSGTQLSVL.

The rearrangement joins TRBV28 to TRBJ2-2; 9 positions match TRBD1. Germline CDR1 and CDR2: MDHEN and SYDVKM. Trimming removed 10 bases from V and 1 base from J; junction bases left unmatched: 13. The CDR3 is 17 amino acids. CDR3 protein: CATRRDRDLWNTGELFF. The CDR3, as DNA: TGTGCCACCCGCCGGGACAGGGACCTTTGGAACACCGGGGAGCTGTTTTTT.

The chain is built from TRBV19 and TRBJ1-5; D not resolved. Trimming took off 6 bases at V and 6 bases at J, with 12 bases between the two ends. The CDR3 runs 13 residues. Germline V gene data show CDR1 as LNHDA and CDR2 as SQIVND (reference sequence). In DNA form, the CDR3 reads TGTGCCAGTAGGAGAGATAGGACTCAGCCCCAGCATTTT. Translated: CASRRDRTQPQHF. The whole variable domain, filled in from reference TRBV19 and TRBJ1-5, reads DGGITQSPKYLFRKEGQNVTLSCEQNLNHDAMYWYRQDPGQGLRLIYYSQIVNDFQKGDIAEGYSVSREKKESFPLTVTSAQKNPTAFYLCASRRDRTQPQHFGDGTRLSIL.

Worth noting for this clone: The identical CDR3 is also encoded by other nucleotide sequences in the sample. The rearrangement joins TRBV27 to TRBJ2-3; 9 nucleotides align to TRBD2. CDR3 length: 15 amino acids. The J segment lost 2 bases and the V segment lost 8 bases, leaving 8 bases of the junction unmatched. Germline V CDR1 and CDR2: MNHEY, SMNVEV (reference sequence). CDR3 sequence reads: CASRRLAADTDTQYF. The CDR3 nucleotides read TGTGCCAGCCGCAGACTAGCGGCAGACACAGATACGCAGTATTTT.

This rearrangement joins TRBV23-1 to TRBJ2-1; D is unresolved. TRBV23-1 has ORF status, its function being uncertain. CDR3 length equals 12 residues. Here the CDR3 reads CGPGRFYNEQFF. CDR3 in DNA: TGCGGCCCAGGCCGGTTCTACAATGAGCAGTTCTTC.

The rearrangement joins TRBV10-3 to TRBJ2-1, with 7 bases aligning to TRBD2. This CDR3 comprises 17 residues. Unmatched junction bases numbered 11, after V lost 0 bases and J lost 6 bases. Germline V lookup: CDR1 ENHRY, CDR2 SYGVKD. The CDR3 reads CAISESPRGNRGNEQFF. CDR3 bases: TGTGCCATCAGTGAGTCGCCGCGGGGGAATAGGGGCAATGAGCAGTTCTTC.

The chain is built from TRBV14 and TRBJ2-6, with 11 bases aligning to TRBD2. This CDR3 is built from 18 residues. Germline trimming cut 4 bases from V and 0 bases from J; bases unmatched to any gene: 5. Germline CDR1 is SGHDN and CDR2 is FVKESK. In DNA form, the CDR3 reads TGTGCCAGCAGCCGACTAGCGGGGATATTCTCTGGGGCCAACGTCCTGACTTTC. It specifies CASSRLAGIFSGANVLTF.

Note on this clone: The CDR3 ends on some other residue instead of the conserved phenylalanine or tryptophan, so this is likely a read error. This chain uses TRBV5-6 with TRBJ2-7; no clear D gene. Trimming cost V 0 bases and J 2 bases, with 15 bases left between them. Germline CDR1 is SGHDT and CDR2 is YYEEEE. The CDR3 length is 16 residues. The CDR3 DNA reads TGTGCCAGCAGCTTGGGGGCCGCCGTGAGGACCTACGAGCAGTACCTC. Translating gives CASSLGAAVRTYEQYL.

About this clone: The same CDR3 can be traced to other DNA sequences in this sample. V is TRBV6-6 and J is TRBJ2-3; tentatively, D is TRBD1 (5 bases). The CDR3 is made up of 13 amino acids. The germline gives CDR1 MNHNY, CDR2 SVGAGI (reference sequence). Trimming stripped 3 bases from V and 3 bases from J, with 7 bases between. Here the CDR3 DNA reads TGTGCCAGCAGTTATCAGGGAACAGATACGCAGTATTTT. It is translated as CASSYQGTDTQYF.

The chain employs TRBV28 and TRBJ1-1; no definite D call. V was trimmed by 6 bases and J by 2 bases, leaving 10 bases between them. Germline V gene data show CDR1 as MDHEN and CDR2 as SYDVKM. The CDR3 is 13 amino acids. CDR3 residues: CASSKDANTEAFF. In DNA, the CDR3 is TGTGCCAGCAGCAAGGACGCAAACACTGAAGCTTTCTTT.

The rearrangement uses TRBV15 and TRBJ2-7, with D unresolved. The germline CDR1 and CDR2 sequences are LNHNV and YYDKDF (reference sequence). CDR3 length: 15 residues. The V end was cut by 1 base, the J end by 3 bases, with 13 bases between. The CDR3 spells CATSRVRGSHYEQYF. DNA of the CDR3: TGTGCCACCAGCAGAGTACGTGGCAGTCACTACGAGCAGTACTTC.

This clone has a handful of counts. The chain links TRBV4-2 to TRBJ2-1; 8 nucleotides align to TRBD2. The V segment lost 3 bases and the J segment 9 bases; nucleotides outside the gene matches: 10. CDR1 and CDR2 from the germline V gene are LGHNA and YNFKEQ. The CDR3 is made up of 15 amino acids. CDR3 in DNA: TGTGCCAGCAGCCAGAGCGGGAGAGAAGACCTTGAGCAGTTCTTC. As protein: CASSQSGREDLEQFF.

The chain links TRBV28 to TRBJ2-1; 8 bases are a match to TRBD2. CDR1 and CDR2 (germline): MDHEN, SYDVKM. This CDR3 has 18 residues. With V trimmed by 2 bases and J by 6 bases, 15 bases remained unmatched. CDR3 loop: CASSLIFASREVRNEQFF. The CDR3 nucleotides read TGTGCCAGCAGTTTAATCTTTGCGTCGCGGGAGGTTCGCAATGAGCAGTTCTTC.

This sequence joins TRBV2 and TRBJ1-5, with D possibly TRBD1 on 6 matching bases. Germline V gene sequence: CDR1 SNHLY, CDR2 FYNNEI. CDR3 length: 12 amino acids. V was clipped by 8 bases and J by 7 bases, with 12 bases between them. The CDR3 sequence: CASWGPQQPQHF. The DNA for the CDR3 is TGTGCCAGCTGGGGGCCTCAACAGCCCCAGCATTTT.

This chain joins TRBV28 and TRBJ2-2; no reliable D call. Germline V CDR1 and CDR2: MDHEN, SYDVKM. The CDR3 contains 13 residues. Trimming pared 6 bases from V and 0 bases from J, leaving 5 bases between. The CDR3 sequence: CASRSANTGELFF. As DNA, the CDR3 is TGTGCCAGCAGAAGCGCGAACACCGGGGAGCTGTTTTTT.

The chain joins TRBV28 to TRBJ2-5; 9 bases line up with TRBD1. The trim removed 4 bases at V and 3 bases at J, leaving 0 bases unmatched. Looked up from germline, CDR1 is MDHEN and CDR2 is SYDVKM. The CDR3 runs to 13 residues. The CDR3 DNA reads TGTGCCAGCAGTTGGACAGGGGAAGAGACCCAGTACTTC. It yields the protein CASSWTGEETQYF.

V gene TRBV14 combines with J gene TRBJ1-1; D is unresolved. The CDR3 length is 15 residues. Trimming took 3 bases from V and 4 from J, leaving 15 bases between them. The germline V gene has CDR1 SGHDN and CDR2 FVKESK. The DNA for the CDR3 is TGTGCCAGCAGCCATGAAGTCTCTCCTGGCACTGAAGCTTTCTTT. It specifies CASSHEVSPGTEAFF.

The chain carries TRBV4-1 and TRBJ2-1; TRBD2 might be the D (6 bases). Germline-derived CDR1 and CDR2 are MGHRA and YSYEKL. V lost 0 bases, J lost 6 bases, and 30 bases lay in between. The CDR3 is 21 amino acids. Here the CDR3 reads CASSQDTPSKRGGPSGNEQFF. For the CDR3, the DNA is TGCGCCAGCAGCCAAGATACGCCGTCGAAACGAGGAGGGCCGTCCGGCAATGAGCAGTTCTTC.